The entry below describes one T cell receptor beta chain. The V and J ends lost 6 bases and 2 bases, in that order; junction bases with no gene match: 8. The CDR3 spans 15 residues. Germline CDR1 reads SGHTA; CDR2 reads FQGNSA. MiXCR was run by TCRdb on the reads, yielding one entry per CDR3 protein. This sample has 300,000 to 400,000 distinct CDR3 sequences, with roughly 9.5% found just once. This sample was included in a study of T cell repertoires in cytomegalovirus infection. The chain carries TRBV7-2 and TRBJ2-7; 9 bases line up with TRBD1. The sequence derives from a human donor in good health (CMV status not recorded). Some clones in this sample may be carry-over from other donors' samples. Material: PBMCs. The CDR3 protein is CASRPPGQGPYEQYF. CDR3 bases: TGTGCCAGCAGACCGCCGGGACAGGGCCCCTACGAGCAGTACTTC.